This TCR beta chain appears in the sequencing data of a study of T cell responses to AZD1222 COVID-19 vaccine. This clone was seen a few times. Generated by immunoSEQ multiplex PCR, the TCRdb table keeps only in-frame clones and is missing some. The sample holds roughly 100,000 clones, 85% to 90% seen once. V dropped 2 bases and J dropped 3; count of bases not matched to a gene: 1. The CDR3 is 15 residues long. The germline V gene has CDR1 SGHTA and CDR2 FQGNSA. The gene calls are TRBV7-2 and TRBJ1-3; 10 bases align to TRBD1. The sample in question was peripheral blood, obtained on day 0 of AZD1222 vaccination. This TCR was sampled from an adult in good health. CDR3 coding DNA: TGTGCCAGCAGCTTAAGGGACAGGGGTGGAAACACCATATATTTT. Translated: CASSLRDRGGNTIYF.